Following are 14 T cell receptor beta chains from one sample sequenced in a study of cytomegalovirus exposure and HLA in healthy donors. PCR amplification relied on 60 Vbeta primers (plus 13 Jbeta primers). The table came from immunoSEQ multiplex PCR; TCRdb's copy has only in-frame clones and leaves some out. The sample lists 80,000 to 130,000 clones, roughly 80% occurring once. The sample comprised PBMCs. The receptors derive from a male donor in good health and CMV-seropositive.

This chain joins TRBV5-4 and TRBJ2-5; a weak D match, TRBD2 (5 bases). The length of the CDR3 is 14 residues. Trimming took 2 bases from V and 8 from J, leaving 16 bases between them. Germline assignment: CDR1 SGHNT and CDR2 YYREEE (reference sequence). The CDR3 loop reads CASSFKNDYRTQYF. CDR3 nucleotide sequence: TGTGCCAGCAGCTTTAAGAACGACTATCGCACCCAGTACTTC. Full variable domain (rest looked up from reference TRBV5-4 and TRBJ2-5): ETGVTQSPTHLIKTRGQQVTLRCSSQSGHNTVSWYQQALGQGPQFIFQYYREEENGRGNFPPRFSGLQFPNYSSELNVNALELDDSALYLCASSFKNDYRTQYFGPGTRLLVL.

Only one count was recorded for this clone. The chain recombines TRBV28 with TRBJ2-1, with 9 positions matching TRBD2. Looked up from germline, CDR1 is MDHEN and CDR2 is SYDVKM. J gave up 3 bases and V 8 bases, and 5 bases lay outside the gene matches. The CDR3 consists of 14 residues. In DNA form, the CDR3 reads TGTGCCAGCTCCCCAGCGGGGGGCTACAATGAGCAGTTCTTC. Protein: CASSPAGGYNEQFF.

The chain links TRBV18 to TRBJ2-7; possibly TRBD1 for D (6 bases). The CDR3 spans 12 residues. Germline CDR1 KGHSH, CDR2 LQKENI. The V end was cut by 2 bases, the J end by 7 bases, with 9 bases between. The CDR3 DNA reads as TGTGCCAGCTCACCAGCCAGGGGTGAGCAGTACTTC. Its translation is CASSPARGEQYF.

V usage is TRBV4-1 and J usage is TRBJ1-2; 7 positions agree with TRBD1. V lost 2 bases to trimming and J lost 4 bases; unmatched junction nucleotides: 4. This CDR3 is built from 14 residues. In germline, CDR1 is MGHRA, CDR2 YSYEKL. DNA for the CDR3: TGCGCCAGCAGCCAAAACAGGGGACTCTATGGCTACACCTTC. As protein: CASSQNRGLYGYTF.

The J gene is TRBJ2-5, the V gene TRBV13, with TRBD1 matching over 7 bases. The better agreement between TRBJ2-7 and the DNA end casts doubt on the J call. CDR3 length: 13 amino acids. Per germline, CDR1 PRHDT and CDR2 FYEKMQ (reference sequence). The DNA for the CDR3 is TGTGCCAGCAGCGGGGGACAGCCCTACGAGCAGTACTTC. This codes for CASSGGQPYEQYF.

V is TRBV5-6 and J is TRBJ1-2; 9 positions agree with TRBD1. The CDR3 is 15 residues long. Germline V gene sequence: CDR1 SGHDT, CDR2 YYEEEE. V lost 0 bases, J lost 2 bases, and 2 bases stayed unmatched. The CDR3 sequence: CASSLGGQGNYGYTF. Here the CDR3 DNA reads TGTGCCAGCAGCTTGGGGGGACAGGGAAACTATGGCTACACCTTC.

The chain employs TRBV6-1 and TRBJ1-1; the D gene is possibly TRBD1 (5 bases). The CDR3 length is 14 residues. Germline V gives CDR1 MNHNS, CDR2 SASEGT. V lost 3 bases to trimming and J lost 6 bases, with 14 bases between them. The CDR3 DNA follows: TGTGCCAGCAGTGACAGGGCTTCGAAAGCTGAAGCTTTCTTT. Protein sequence: CASSDRASKAEAFF.

V and J are TRBV4-1 and TRBJ1-6, with D hard to call. The germline CDR1 and CDR2 sequences are MGHRA and YSYEKL. Trimming stripped 1 base from V and 7 bases from J, with 17 bases between. The CDR3 runs 17 residues. CDR3 nucleotide sequence: TGCGCCAGCAGCCAAGGGAGGTTGAGAGCTCGGAATTCACCCCTCCACTTT. Protein product: CASSQGRLRARNSPLHF.

The rearrangement joins TRBV6-5 to TRBJ1-6; D call uncertain. V was cut by 2 bases and J by 10 bases, with 6 bases left in between. CDR3 length equals 12 residues. Germline V gene sequence: CDR1 MNHEY, CDR2 SVGAGI. The CDR3 sequence is CASSYLSSPLHF. CDR3 DNA: TGTGCCAGCAGTTACCTCTCCTCACCCCTCCACTTT.

The genes are TRBV15 and TRBJ2-7; 9 bases are a match to TRBD1. Unmatched junction bases numbered 12, after V lost 2 bases and J lost 7 bases. CDR1 LNHNV and CDR2 YYDKDF come from the germline V gene (reference sequence). The CDR3 length is 16 residues. The DNA for the CDR3 is TGTGCCACCAGCAGATCCCGGGACAGGGCCGGATGGGAGCAGTACTTC. Its translation: CATSRSRDRAGWEQYF.

The V and J genes are TRBV19 and TRBJ1-6; the D gene is possibly TRBD1 (6 bases). V lost 4 bases and J lost 6, with 13 bases in between. CDR3 length: 15 amino acids. Germline CDR1 LNHDA, CDR2 SQIVND (reference sequence). The chain's CDR3 is CASSTTQGANSPLHF. The DNA for the CDR3 is TGTGCCAGTAGTACCACACAGGGTGCTAATTCACCCCTCCACTTT.

The rearrangement uses TRBV30 and TRBJ1-1; the match to TRBD1 covers 7 bases. After removal of 0 bases from V and 3 bases from J, the junction contained 4 bases not matched to a gene. CDR3 length: 14 residues. Germline CDR1 and CDR2: GTSNPN and SVGIG (reference sequence). The DNA for the CDR3 is TGTGCCTGGAGTGTAGAGGGGGCGGACACTGAAGCTTTCTTT. As protein: CAWSVEGADTEAFF. The full variable domain, in which reference TRBV30 and TRBJ1-1 provide the parts outside the CDR3, is SQTIHQWPATLVQPVGSPLSLECTVEGTSNPNLYWYRQAAGRGLQLLFYSVGIGQISSEVPQNLSASRPQDRQFILSSKKLLLSDSGFYLCAWSVEGADTEAFFGQGTRLTVV.

The chain recombines TRBV19 with TRBJ1-6; 8 bases line up with TRBD1. Germline values: CDR1 LNHDA, CDR2 SQIVND (reference sequence). The CDR3 covers 15 residues. V shed 5 bases and J 7 bases; nucleotides not matched to a gene: 7. The DNA of the CDR3 is TGTGCCAGTAGTTCCAGGGGGCCATCAAATTCACCCCTCCACTTT. It is translated as CASSSRGPSNSPLHF.

The CDR3 nucleotides are TGCGCCAGCAGCCTGGGGGGGGCGGGCACAGATACGCAGTATTTT. Protein sequence: CASSLGGAGTDTQYF. The chain joins TRBV4-1 to TRBJ2-3; D perhaps matches TRBD2 (7 bases). V was pared by 4 bases and J by 1 base, with 12 bases between. CDR3 length equals 15 residues. CDR1 is MGHRA, CDR2 YSYEKL, per germline.